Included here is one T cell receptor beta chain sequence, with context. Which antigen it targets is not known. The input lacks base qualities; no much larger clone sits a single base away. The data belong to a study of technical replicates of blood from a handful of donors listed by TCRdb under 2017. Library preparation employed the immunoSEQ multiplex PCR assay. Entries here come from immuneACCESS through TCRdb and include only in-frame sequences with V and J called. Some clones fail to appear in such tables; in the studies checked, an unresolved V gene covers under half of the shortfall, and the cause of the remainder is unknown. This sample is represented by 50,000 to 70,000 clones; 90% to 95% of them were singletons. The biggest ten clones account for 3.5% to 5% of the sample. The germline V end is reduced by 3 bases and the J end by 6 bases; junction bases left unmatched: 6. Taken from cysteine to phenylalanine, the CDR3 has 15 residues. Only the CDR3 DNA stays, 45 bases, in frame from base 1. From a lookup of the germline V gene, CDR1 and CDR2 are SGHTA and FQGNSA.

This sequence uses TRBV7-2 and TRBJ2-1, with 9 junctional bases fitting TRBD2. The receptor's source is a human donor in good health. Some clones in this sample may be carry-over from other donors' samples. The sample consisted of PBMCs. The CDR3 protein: CASSLGGGAFNEQFF. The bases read TGTGCCAGCAGCTTGGGCGGGGGGGCTTTCAATGAGCAGTTCTTC.